This TCR beta chain appears in the sequencing data of a study of identical twins. The CDR3 spans 18 residues. Trimming pared 5 bases from V and 1 base from J, leaving 23 bases between. CDR1 SGHAT and CDR2 FQNNGV come from the germline V gene. A single record per CDR3 protein comes from TCRdb applying MiXCR to the 5' RACE reads. The profile covers about 810,000 distinct CDR3 sequences, with about 12% appearing a single time and roughly 1.6% taken by the ten largest. Another study also made use of these data, one on yellow fever vaccine responses in identical twins.

This clonotype was sampled from a woman under 30 in good health. The chain joins TRBV11-2 to TRBJ2-5; D is undetermined. The sample was PBMCs. This CDR3 reads CASSRPGRRYSGQETQYF. The CDR3 bases are TGTGCCAGCAGCAGGCCCGGTCGGCGTTATTCAGGCCAAGAGACCCAGTACTTC.